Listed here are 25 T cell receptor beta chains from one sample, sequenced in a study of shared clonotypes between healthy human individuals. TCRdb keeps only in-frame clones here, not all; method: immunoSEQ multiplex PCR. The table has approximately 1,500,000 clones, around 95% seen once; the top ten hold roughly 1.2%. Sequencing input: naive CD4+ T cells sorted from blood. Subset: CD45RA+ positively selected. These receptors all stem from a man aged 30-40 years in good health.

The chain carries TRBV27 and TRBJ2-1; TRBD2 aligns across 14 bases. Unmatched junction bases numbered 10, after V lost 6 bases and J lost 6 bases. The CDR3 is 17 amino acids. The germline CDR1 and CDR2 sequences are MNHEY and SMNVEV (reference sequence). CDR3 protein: CASSAKTGTSGSNEQFF. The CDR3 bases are TGTGCCAGCAGCGCAAAAACCGGGACTAGCGGGAGCAATGAGCAGTTCTTC.

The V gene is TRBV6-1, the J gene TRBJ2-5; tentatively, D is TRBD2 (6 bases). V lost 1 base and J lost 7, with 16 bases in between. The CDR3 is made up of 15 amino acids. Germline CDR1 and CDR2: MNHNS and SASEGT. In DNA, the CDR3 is TGTGCCAGCAGTGAAGTATCAGGAGGGGTTGGGACCCAGTACTTC. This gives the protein CASSEVSGGVGTQYF.

CDR3 in amino acids: CASSPLPPGDRTDTQYF. The DNA of the CDR3 is TGTGCCAGCTCACCCCTTCCTCCAGGAGACCGCACAGATACGCAGTATTTT. V and J are TRBV18 and TRBJ2-3; D is undetermined. CDR3 length equals 17 residues. Germline V gene sequence: CDR1 KGHSH, CDR2 LQKENI. V was clipped by 3 bases and J by 1 base, with 17 bases between them.

This CDR3 is CASSEKDRHYGYTF. The CDR3 DNA sequence: TGTGCCAGCAGTGAGAAGGACAGGCACTATGGCTACACCTTC. The chain couples TRBV2 to TRBJ1-2; 7 positions match TRBD1. Trimming took 3 bases from V and 3 from J; bases not matched to a gene: 4. Germline V gives CDR1 SNHLY, CDR2 FYNNEI. The CDR3 has 14 residues.

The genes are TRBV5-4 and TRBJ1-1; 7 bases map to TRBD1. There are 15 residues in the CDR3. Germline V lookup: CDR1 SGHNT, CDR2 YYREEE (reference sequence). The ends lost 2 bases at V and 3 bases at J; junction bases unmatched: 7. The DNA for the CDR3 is TGTGCCAGCAGCTTCACCCGACAGGGACACACTGAAGCTTTCTTT. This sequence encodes CASSFTRQGHTEAFF.

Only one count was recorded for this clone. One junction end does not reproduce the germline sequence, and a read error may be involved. CDR3 sequence reads: CASSVGTSGAITHTQYF. CDR3 sequence (DNA): TGTGCCAGCAGCGTGGGGACTAGCGGAGCCATCACACATACGCAGTATTTT. The chain is built from TRBV9 and TRBJ2-3; TRBD2 agrees at 11 bases. Looked up from germline, CDR1 is SGDLS and CDR2 is YYNGEE. The CDR3 has 17 residues.

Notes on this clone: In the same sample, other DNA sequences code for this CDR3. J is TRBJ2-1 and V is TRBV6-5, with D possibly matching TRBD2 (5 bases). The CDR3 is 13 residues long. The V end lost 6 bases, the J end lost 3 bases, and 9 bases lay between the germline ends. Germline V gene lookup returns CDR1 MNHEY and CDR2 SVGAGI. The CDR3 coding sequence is TGTGCCAGCAGCCTAGGACTCTACAATGAGCAGTTCTTC. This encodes CASSLGLYNEQFF.

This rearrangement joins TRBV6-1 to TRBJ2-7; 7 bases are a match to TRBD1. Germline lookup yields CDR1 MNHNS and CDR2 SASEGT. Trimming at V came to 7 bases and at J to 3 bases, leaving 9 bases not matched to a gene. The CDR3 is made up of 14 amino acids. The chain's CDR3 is CASTLWDSLYEQYF. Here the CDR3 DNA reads TGTGCCAGCACTTTATGGGACAGCCTCTACGAGCAGTACTTC.

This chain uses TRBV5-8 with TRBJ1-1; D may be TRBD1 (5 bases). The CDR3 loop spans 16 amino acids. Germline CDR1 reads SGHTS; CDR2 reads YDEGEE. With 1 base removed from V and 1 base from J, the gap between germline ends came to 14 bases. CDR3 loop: CASSLRHRGGNTEAFF. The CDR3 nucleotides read TGTGCCAGCAGCTTGCGTCATCGGGGCGGGAACACTGAAGCTTTCTTT.

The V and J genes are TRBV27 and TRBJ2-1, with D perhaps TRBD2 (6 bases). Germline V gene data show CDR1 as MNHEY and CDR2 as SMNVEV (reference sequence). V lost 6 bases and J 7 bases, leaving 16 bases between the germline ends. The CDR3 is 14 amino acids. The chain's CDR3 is CASSSRGTVNEQFF. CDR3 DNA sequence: TGTGCCAGCAGCTCAAGAGGGACTGTAAATGAGCAGTTCTTC.

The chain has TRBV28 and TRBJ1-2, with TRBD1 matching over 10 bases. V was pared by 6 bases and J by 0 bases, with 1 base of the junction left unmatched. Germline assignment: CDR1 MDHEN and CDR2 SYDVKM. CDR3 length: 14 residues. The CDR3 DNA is TGTGCCAGCAGGGGGACAGGGGCTAACTATGGCTACACCTTC. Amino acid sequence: CASRGTGANYGYTF.

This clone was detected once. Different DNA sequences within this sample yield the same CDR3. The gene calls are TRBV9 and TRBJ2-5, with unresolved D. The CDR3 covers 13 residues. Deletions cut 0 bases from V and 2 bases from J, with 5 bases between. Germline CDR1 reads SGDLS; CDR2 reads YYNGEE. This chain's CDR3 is CASSVGPQETQYF. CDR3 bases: TGTGCCAGCAGCGTAGGGCCTCAAGAGACCCAGTACTTC.

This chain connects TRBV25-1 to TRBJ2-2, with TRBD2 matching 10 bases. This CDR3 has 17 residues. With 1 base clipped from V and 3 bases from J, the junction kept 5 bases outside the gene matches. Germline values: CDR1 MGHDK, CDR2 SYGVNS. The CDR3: CASSELVLAGDTGELFF. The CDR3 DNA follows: TGTGCCAGCAGTGAATTAGTTCTAGCGGGAGACACCGGGGAGCTGTTTTTT.

CDR3 sequence: CASSTGTGFTGELFF. CDR3 DNA sequence: TGCGCCAGCAGCACCGGGACAGGGTTCACCGGGGAGCTGTTTTTT. V usage is TRBV10-2 and J usage is TRBJ2-2, with TRBD1 matching 9 bases. V lost 6 bases, J lost 4 bases, and 6 bases stayed unmatched. CDR3 length: 15 amino acids. CDR1 is WSHSY, CDR2 SAAADI, per germline.

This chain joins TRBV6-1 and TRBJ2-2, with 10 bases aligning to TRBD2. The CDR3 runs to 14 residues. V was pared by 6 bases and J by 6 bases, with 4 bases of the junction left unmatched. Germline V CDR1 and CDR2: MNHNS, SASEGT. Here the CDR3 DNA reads TGTGCCAGCAGGCCTAGCGGGAGTGCCGGGGAGCTGTTTTTT. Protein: CASRPSGSAGELFF.

The CDR3 bases are TGTGCCAGCAGCTTTGGGGATACTCGCACTGAAGCTTTCTTT. It codes for CASSFGDTRTEAFF. V is TRBV5-4 and J is TRBJ1-1; D is uncertain. The germline V gene encodes CDR1 SGHNT and CDR2 YYREEE (reference sequence). V lost 2 bases and J 4 bases, leaving 12 bases between the germline ends. The CDR3 contains 14 residues.

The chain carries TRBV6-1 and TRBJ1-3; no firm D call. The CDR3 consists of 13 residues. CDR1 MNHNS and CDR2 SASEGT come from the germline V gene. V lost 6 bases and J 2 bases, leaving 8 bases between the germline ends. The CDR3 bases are TGTGCCAGCAGCGACCAACCTGGAAACACCATATATTTT. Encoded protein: CASSDQPGNTIYF.

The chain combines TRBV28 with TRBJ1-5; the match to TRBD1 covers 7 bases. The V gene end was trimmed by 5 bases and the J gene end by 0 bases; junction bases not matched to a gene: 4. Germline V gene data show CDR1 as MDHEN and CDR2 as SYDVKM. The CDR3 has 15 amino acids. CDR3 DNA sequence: TGTGCCAGCAGTCAGGGGGGATTTAGCAATCAGCCCCAGCATTTT. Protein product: CASSQGGFSNQPQHF.

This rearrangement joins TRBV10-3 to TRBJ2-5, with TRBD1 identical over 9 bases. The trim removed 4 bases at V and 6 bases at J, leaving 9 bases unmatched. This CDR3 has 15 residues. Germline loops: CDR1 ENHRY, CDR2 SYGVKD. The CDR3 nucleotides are TGTGCCATCAGTGGTAATACAGGGGGCGCACAGACCCAGTACTTC. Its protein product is CAISGNTGGAQTQYF.

CDR3 residues: CASSPSLRVNQPQHF. As DNA, the CDR3 is TGTGCCAGCAGCCCATCTTTAAGGGTCAATCAGCCCCAGCATTTT. The rearrangement links TRBV7-8 to TRBJ1-5; no clear D. CDR1 is SGHVS and CDR2 is FQNEAQ in the germline V gene. The CDR3 is 15 residues long. V lost 5 bases, J lost 3 bases, and 14 bases lay in between.

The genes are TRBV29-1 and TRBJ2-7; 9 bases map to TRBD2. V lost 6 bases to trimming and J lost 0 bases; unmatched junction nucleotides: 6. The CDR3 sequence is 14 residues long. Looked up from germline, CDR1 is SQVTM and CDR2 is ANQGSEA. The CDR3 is CSVRLAARSYEQYF. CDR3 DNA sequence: TGCAGCGTCCGACTAGCGGCCCGCTCCTACGAGCAGTACTTC.

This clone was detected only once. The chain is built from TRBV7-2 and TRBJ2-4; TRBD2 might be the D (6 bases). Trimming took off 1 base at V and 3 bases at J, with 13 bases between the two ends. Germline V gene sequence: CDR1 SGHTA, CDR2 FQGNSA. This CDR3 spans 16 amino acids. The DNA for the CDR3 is TGTGCCAGCAGCTTAGGCGGGGTTATAGGCAAAAACATTCAGTACTTC. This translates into CASSLGGVIGKNIQYF.

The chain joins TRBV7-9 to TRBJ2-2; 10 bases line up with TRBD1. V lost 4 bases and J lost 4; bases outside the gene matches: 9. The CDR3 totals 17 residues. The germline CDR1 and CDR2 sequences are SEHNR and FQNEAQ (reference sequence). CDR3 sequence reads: CASSSHLGTGVTGELFF. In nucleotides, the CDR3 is TGTGCCAGCAGCTCCCACCTGGGGACAGGGGTCACCGGGGAGCTGTTTTTT.

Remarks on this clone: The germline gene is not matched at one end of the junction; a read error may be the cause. As DNA, the CDR3 is TGTGCCAGCAGCTTAAACCCCCATTCTAGGTTT. Amino acid sequence: CASSLNPHSRF. The rearrangement uses TRBV7-9 and TRBJ1-1; no reliable D call. Germline V gene data show CDR1 as SEHNR and CDR2 as FQNEAQ (reference sequence). This CDR3 region has 11 residues.

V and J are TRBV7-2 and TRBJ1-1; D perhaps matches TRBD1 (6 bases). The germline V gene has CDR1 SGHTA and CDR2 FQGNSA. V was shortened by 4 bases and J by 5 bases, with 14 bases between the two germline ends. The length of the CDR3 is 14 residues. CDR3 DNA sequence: TGTGCCAGCAGCTCAGATGGGGGCAGGACTGAAGCTTTCTTT. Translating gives CASSSDGGRTEAFF.